These 21 T cell receptor beta chains came from one sample sequenced in a study of control samples from healthy donors and cancer patients. Profiled with immunoSEQ multiplex PCR; TCRdb holds only in-frame clones, not every one. The profile covers 85,000 to 100,000 clones, with over 90% appearing a single time and 8% taken by the ten largest. Input material: blood. These receptors were collected from a man between 18 and 29 years old in good health.

The chain carries TRBV27 and TRBJ1-5; TRBD1 aligns across 7 bases. With 2 bases clipped from V and 1 base from J, the junction kept 11 bases outside the gene matches. The CDR3 extends over 18 amino acids. CDR1 is MNHEY and CDR2 is SMNVEV in the germline V gene (reference sequence). The CDR3 sequence is CASSLIGTAILSNQPQHF. Here the CDR3 DNA reads TGTGCCAGCAGTTTAATAGGGACAGCCATCCTAAGCAATCAGCCCCAGCATTTT.

J is TRBJ2-5 and V is TRBV27; 9 nucleotides align to TRBD2. Germline CDR1 is MNHEY and CDR2 is SMNVEV (reference sequence). This CDR3 contains 14 residues. The V and J ends lost 5 bases and 9 bases, in that order; junction bases with no gene match: 10. This CDR3 reads CASSLAGPGDPQYF. In DNA form, the CDR3 reads TGTGCCAGCAGTCTAGCGGGGCCCGGGGATCCCCAGTACTTC.

This clone was seen a few times. The V gene is TRBV19, the J gene TRBJ1-2; D ambiguous. The CDR3 has 13 residues. Germline V CDR1 and CDR2: LNHDA, SQIVND (reference sequence). V lost 4 bases and J 3 bases, leaving 9 bases between the germline ends. The CDR3 region has the DNA TGTGCCAGTAGTACCAGACGGGACTATGGCTACACCTTC. Translated: CASSTRRDYGYTF.

The rearrangement joins TRBV3-1 (or the pseudogene TRBV3-2) to TRBJ1-5, with D unresolved. With 1 base removed from V and 2 bases from J, the gap between germline ends came to 12 bases. The CDR3 is made up of 16 amino acids. Germline lookup yields CDR1 LGHDT and CDR2 YNNKEL (reference sequence). DNA of the CDR3: TGTGCCAGCAGCCAAGGCGTTCGAACGGGCAATCAGCCCCAGCATTTT. Its protein product is CASSQGVRTGNQPQHF.

This clone was found once. This CDR3 is CASSLDFGGEPSTDTQYF. The CDR3 coding sequence is TGTGCCAGCAGCTTAGATTTTGGGGGGGAACCTAGCACAGATACGCAGTATTTT. The V gene is TRBV7-6, the J gene TRBJ2-3, with 7 nucleotides matching TRBD2. Trimming at V came to 1 base and at J to 0 bases, leaving 10 bases not matched to a gene. The germline V gene encodes CDR1 SGHVS and CDR2 FNYEAQ. The CDR3 spans 18 residues. The complete variable domain, with remaining parts taken from reference TRBV7-6 and TRBJ2-3, reads GAGVSQSPRYKVTKRGQDVALRCDPISGHVSLYWYRQALGQGPEFLTYFNYEAQQDKSGLPNDRFSAERPEGSISTLTIQRTEQRDSAMYRCASSLDFGGEPSTDTQYFGPGTRLTVL.

With regard to this clone: The junction departs from the called germline gene at one end, perhaps through a read error. The chain joins TRBV29-1 to TRBJ2-5; no firm D call. The CDR3 loop spans 12 amino acids. Germline lookup yields CDR1 SQVTM and CDR2 ANQGSEA. DNA for the CDR3: TGCAGCGTCGAAGTTACCCCGGAGACCCAGTACTTC. This gives the protein CSVEVTPETQYF.

The gene calls are TRBV12-3 or TRBV12-4 and TRBJ2-5; TRBD1 matches at 9 bases. V gave up 3 bases and J gave up 5 bases; unmatched junction bases: 1. The CDR3 has 13 amino acids. The CDR3 loop is CASSLGTGETQYF. DNA for the CDR3: TGTGCCAGCAGTTTGGGGACAGGGGAGACCCAGTACTTC.

This clone was recorded once. The V gene is TRBV7-8, the J gene TRBJ2-2, with D tentatively TRBD1 or TRBD2 (5 bases each). This CDR3 region has 13 residues. V lost 5 bases and J 6 bases, leaving 10 bases between the germline ends. CDR1 and CDR2 (germline): SGHVS, FQNEAQ. The chain's CDR3 is CASSPPGPGELFF. The CDR3 region has the DNA TGTGCCAGCAGCCCCCCGGGGCCCGGGGAGCTGTTTTTT.

The CDR3 region is CASSFVDQADEQFF. The DNA of the CDR3 is TGTGCCAGCAGTTTCGTGGACCAGGCCGATGAGCAGTTCTTC. This chain connects TRBV6-6 to TRBJ2-1; D gene ambiguous. This CDR3 has 14 amino acids. Per the germline V gene, CDR1 is MNHNY and CDR2 is SVGAGI (reference sequence). Trimming removed 4 bases from V and 8 bases from J, with 15 bases in between.

V gene TRBV7-8 combines with J gene TRBJ2-5; the D is unclear. The V end lost 1 base, the J end lost 2 bases, and 5 bases lay between the germline ends. Germline loops: CDR1 SGHVS, CDR2 FQNEAQ. This CDR3 is 13 amino acids long. CDR3 nucleotide sequence: TGTGCCAGCAGCTTAGTTCAGCAAGAGACCCAGTACTTC. Protein: CASSLVQQETQYF. Using reference TRBV7-8 and TRBJ2-5 for the parts outside the CDR3, the full variable domain is GAGVSQSPRYKVAKRGQDVALRCDPISGHVSLFWYQQALGQGPEFLTYFQNEAQLDKSGLPSDRFFAERPEGSVSTLKIQRTQQEDSAVYLCASSLVQQETQYFGPGTRLLVL.

This chain connects TRBV7-2 to TRBJ1-4, with a tentative D call TRBD1 (6 bases). The CDR3 is made up of 17 amino acids. Per germline, CDR1 SGHTA and CDR2 FQGNSA. The V and J ends lost 5 bases and 5 bases respectively, with 21 bases between them. The CDR3 coding sequence is TGTGCCAGCAGCCAAAACCGGTTACAGGGAGGAAATGAAAAACTGTTTTTT. Translating it yields CASSQNRLQGGNEKLFF.

J is TRBJ2-3 and V is TRBV27; possibly TRBD2 for D (6 bases). V was shortened by 5 bases and J by 2 bases, with 20 bases between the two germline ends. The CDR3 covers 17 residues. Germline CDR1 reads MNHEY; CDR2 reads SMNVEV (reference sequence). CDR3 bases: TGTGCCAGCAGTCCGCCGGCGGGGTGGCAGGCCACAGATACGCAGTATTTT. Encoded protein: CASSPPAGWQATDTQYF.

The gene calls are TRBV19 and TRBJ1-2; D ambiguous. Trimming took off 5 bases at V and 0 bases at J, with 13 bases between the two ends. The CDR3 covers 15 residues. Germline assignment: CDR1 LNHDA and CDR2 SQIVND (reference sequence). CDR3: CASSPSRLANYGYTF. The CDR3 bases are TGTGCCAGTAGTCCCTCCCGACTAGCTAACTATGGCTACACCTTC.

The J gene is TRBJ1-6, the V gene TRBV27, with D perhaps matching TRBD1 (5 bases). The CDR3 is made up of 16 amino acids. Trimming pared 5 bases from V and 7 bases from J, leaving 18 bases between. The germline CDR1 and CDR2 sequences are MNHEY and SMNVEV (reference sequence). CDR3 sequence (DNA): TGTGCCAGCAGTCAGATTGCGGGGGGGATAAATTCACCCCTCCACTTT. Its protein product is CASSQIAGGINSPLHF.

The chain combines TRBV18 with TRBJ2-5; unclear D gene. V lost 0 bases and J 0 bases, leaving 5 bases between the germline ends. This CDR3 contains 14 residues. CDR1 and CDR2 (germline): KGHSH, LQKENI. Written as DNA, the CDR3 is TGTGCCAGCTCACCACCGGATAACCAAGAGACCCAGTACTTC. Encoded protein: CASSPPDNQETQYF. The complete variable domain, with remaining parts taken from reference TRBV18 and TRBJ2-5, reads NAGVMQNPRHLVRRRGQEARLRCSPMKGHSHVYWYRQLPEEGLKFMVYLQKENIIDESGMPKERFSAEFPKEGPSILRIQQVVRGDSAAYFCASSPPDNQETQYFGPGTRLLVL.

The chain links TRBV13 to TRBJ1-2; maybe TRBD1 (5 bases). The germline V gene encodes CDR1 PRHDT and CDR2 FYEKMQ (reference sequence). The CDR3 contains 12 residues. The V gene lost 5 bases and the J gene lost 7 bases, with 11 bases spanning the gap. The CDR3 DNA reads as TGTGCCAGCAGCCTTGACAGTTTTGGCTACACCTTC. This gives the protein CASSLDSFGYTF.

V is TRBV30 and J is TRBJ2-7; TRBD2 agrees at 10 bases. Trimming at V came to 1 base and at J to 4 bases, leaving 13 bases not matched to a gene. CDR1 and CDR2 (germline): GTSNPN, SVGIG (reference sequence). The CDR3 totals 17 residues. The CDR3 DNA follows: TGTGCCTGGAGTGCGGCTATTCCTAGCGGGAGTTTTTACGAGCAGTACTTC. Its protein product is CAWSAAIPSGSFYEQYF.

The chain joins TRBV6-5 to TRBJ1-5; D is uncertain. The CDR3 covers 13 residues. The germline V gene has CDR1 MNHEY and CDR2 SVGAGI. The V and J ends lost 8 bases and 3 bases respectively, with 11 bases between them. The chain's CDR3 is CASATAFNQPQHF. The CDR3 DNA sequence: TGTGCCAGCGCAACAGCCTTCAATCAGCCCCAGCATTTT.

In this sample, this clone turned up a few times. The V call is TRBV21-1, the J call TRBJ2-1; the table's D call, TRBD2, has no DNA check behind it. TRBV21-1 corresponds to a pseudogene. The CDR3 length is 15 residues. CDR3 nucleotide sequence: TGTGCCAGCAGCCAGACTAGCGGGAGTAACAATGAGCAGTTCTTC. Encoded protein: CASSQTSGSNNEQFF.

V and J are TRBV29-1 and TRBJ2-7, with D possibly being TRBD1 (5 bases). The CDR3 is 13 residues long. Germline V gene lookup returns CDR1 SQVTM and CDR2 ANQGSEA. V dropped 1 base and J dropped 2 bases, with 9 bases sitting between them. In DNA, the CDR3 is TGCAGCGTTGAAGCAACAGGTACCTACGAGCAGTACTTC. Protein product: CSVEATGTYEQYF.

The chain combines TRBV6-5 with TRBJ1-6; weak D call: TRBD1 (5 bases). From germline, CDR1 is MNHEY and CDR2 SVGAGI. The ends were cut back, 2 bases at V and 10 bases at J, with 12 bases in the middle. The length of the CDR3 is 14 residues. The CDR3 reads CASSYGRGESPLHF. The CDR3 DNA sequence: TGTGCCAGCAGTTACGGTAGGGGTGAGTCACCCCTCCACTTT.